This T cell receptor beta chain was sequenced for a study of blood T cell repertoires in COVID-19 (TCRdb year 2020). About the investigation overall: Samples covering the acute and convalescent phases of COVID-19 were provided by collaborators in the United States, Italy and Spain. The material from the prospective study consisted of cDNA or gDNA derived from T cells, B-cell-depleted T cells, or PBMCs. The dataset comprised deeply sampled blood TCRbeta repertoires from subjects exposed to, actively infected with, or recovered from COVID-19. The repertoires were made available in a free public database intended to serve as a resource for research on the immune response to SARS-CoV-2. Samples were obtained from the ongoing ImmuneRACE study (first 160 participants) and from over 1,000 subjects provided by 6 global collaborators. Nearly every sample came with metadata listing a de-identified subject ID, COVID-19 status, age in years and sex. Where HLA class I and class II types were available, the types were taken from metadata supplied by the sample provider, not from assay-based typing.

The immunoSEQ Assay, a bias-controlled multiplex PCR, was used to amplify TCRbeta CDR3 regions from genomic DNA. Per the original workflow: The number of nucleated cells in each sample was estimated by amplification of reference gene primers within the assay. To quantify the absolute abundance of each unique TCRbeta CDR3 rearrangement, sequence reads were collapsed and filtered. Productive Simpson clonality was computed per sample as the square root of Simpson's diversity index over productive rearrangements. TCRdb carries this immuneACCESS record with in-frame sequences only. Its versions omit some clonotypes, under half of them owing to an unresolved V gene in the studies checked, with the rest unexplained. V, J and clone size derive from that table, while D and trimming were established from the DNA sequence. The sample includes some 44,000 clones, with roughly 90% observed a single time. Of the sample, 12% falls within the top ten clones.

The germline V gene encodes CDR1 MNHEY and CDR2 SVGAGI. There are 12 amino acids in the CDR3, from cysteine to phenylalanine inclusive. CDR3 DNA only is kept here, 36 bases in frame from base 1. The junction shows trimming of 5 bases on V and 10 bases on J, plus 12 bases between the germline ends. Collaborating institutions collected whole blood in K2EDTA tubes following their own protocols. For TCRbeta analysis, collaborator samples were shipped as frozen whole blood, as isolated PBMCs, or as DNA extracted from either sample type. What the work shows at the level of the full study, not this receptor alone: The quantity of clinical and demographic metadata differed by source and by participant and was supplied without curation.

Remarks on this clone: No antigen is known for it. Base qualities are not provided; no much larger clone lies one nucleotide away.

Sequencing used peripheral blood. The V gene is TRBV6-5 and the J gene is TRBJ2-1, with the D gene uncertain. This clonotype was obtained from a human donor in a cohort sampled during active COVID-19. The sequenced DNA is TGTGCCAGCAGTCTTTCCAGTAGCGAGCAGTTCTTC. This gives the protein CASSLSSSEQFF.